This paragraph covers one T cell receptor beta chain sequence. This sample stems from a study of cytomegalovirus exposure and HLA in healthy donors. Germline CDR1 and CDR2: MNHEY and SVGAGI. The CDR3 sequence is 15 residues long. Trimming left V 0 bases short and J 12 bases short, with 21 bases between. Use of 60 Vbeta and 13 Jbeta primers characterized the PCR. Only in-frame clones appear in the TCRdb table, and some are missing; sequencing was by immunoSEQ multiplex PCR. The sample lists about 160,000 clones, about four fifths occurring once. The sequence was obtained from a man aged 50 to 59 in good health and CMV-seropositive. The sample was PBMCs. This chain uses TRBV6-5 with TRBJ2-7; possibly TRBD2 for D (6 bases). CDR3 sequence: CASSYSGGAYETSYF. The CDR3 DNA is TGTGCCAGCAGTTACTCAGGCGGGGCCTACGAGACGTCGTACTTC.